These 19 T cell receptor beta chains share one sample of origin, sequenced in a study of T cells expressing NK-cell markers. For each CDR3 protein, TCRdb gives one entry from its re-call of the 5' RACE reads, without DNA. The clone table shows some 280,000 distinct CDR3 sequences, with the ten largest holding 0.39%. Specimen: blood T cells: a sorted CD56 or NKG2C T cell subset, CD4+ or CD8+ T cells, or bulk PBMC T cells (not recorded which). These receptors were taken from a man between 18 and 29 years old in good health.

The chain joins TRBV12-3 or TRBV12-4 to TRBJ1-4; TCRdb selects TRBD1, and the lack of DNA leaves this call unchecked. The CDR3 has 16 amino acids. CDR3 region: CASSPGQGTTNEKLFF.

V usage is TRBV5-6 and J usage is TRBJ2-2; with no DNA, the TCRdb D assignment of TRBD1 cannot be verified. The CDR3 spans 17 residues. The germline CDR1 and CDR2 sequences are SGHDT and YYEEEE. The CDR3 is CASSLGWGSANTGELFF.

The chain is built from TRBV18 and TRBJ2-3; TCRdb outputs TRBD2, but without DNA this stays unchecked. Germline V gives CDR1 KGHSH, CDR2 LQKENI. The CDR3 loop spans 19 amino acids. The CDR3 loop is CASSPRLEAGARVTDTQYF.

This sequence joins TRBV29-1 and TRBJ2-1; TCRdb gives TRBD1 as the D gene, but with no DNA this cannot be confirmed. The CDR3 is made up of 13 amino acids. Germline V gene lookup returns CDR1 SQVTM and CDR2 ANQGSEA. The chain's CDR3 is CSVIGQGLNEQFF.

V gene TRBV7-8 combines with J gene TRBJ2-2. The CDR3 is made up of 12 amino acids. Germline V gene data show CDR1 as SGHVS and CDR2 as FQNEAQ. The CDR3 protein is CASGRVTGELFF.

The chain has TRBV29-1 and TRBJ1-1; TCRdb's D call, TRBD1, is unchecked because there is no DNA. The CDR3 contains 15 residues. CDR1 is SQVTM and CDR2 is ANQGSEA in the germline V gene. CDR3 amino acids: CSVEDRGPKRGEAFF.

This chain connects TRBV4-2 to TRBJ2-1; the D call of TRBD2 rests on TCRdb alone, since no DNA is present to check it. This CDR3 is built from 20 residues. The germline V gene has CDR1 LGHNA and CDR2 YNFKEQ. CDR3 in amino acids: CASSQEPRGLAGGTSNEQFF.

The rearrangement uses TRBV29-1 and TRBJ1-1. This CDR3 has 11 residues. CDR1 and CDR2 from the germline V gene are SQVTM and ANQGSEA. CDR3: CSVEEGFGAFF.

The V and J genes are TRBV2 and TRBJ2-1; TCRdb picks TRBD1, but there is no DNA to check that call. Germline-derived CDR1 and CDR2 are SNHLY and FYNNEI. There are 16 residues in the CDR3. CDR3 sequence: CASPSPPGRVYNEQFF.

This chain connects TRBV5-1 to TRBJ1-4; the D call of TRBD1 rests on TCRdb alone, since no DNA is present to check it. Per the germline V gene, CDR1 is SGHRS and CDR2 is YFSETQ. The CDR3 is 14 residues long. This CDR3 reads CASSPGTGGEKLFF. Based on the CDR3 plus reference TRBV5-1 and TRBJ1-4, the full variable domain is KAGVTQTPRYLIKTRGQQVTLSCSPISGHRSVSWYQQTPGQGLQFLFEYFSETQRNKGNFPGRFSGRQFSNSRSEMNVSTLELGDSALYLCASSPGTGGEKLFFGSGTQLSVL.

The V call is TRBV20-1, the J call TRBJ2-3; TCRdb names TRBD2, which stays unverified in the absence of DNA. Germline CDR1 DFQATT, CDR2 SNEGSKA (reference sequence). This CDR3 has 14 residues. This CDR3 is CSATGEGGTDTQYF.

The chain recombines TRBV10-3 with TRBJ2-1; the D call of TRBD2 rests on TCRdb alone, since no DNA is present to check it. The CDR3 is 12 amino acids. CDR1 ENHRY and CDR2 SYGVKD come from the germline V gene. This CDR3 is CATEGLAEEEFF.

The CDR3 reads CASSGLVGTDTQYF. The V and J genes are TRBV12-3 or TRBV12-4 and TRBJ2-3; TCRdb's D gene call, TRBD2, goes unchecked for lack of DNA. The CDR3 length is 14 residues.

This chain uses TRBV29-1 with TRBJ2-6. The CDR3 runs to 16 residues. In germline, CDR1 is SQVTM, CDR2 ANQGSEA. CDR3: CSVEDLGFSGANVLTF.

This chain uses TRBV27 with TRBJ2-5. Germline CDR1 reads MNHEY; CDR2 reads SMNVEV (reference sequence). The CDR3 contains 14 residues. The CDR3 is CASSLLGYQETQYF.

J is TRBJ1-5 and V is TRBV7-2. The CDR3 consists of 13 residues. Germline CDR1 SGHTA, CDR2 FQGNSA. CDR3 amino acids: CASSFDQVEAQHF.

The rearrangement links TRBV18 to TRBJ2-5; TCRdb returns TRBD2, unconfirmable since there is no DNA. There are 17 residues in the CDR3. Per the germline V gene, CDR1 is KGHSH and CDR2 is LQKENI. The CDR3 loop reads CASSPLLAEMYQETQYF. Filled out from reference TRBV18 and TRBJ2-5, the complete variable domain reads NAGVMQNPRHLVRRRGQEARLRCSPMKGHSHVYWYRQLPEEGLKFMVYLQKENIIDESGMPKERFSAEFPKEGPSILRIQQVVRGDSAAYFCASSPLLAEMYQETQYFGPGTRLLVL.

The CDR3 here is CASSLDGPRGFF. The chain links TRBV11-2 to TRBJ2-1; TCRdb selects TRBD2, and the lack of DNA leaves this call unchecked. The germline V gene encodes CDR1 SGHAT and CDR2 FQNNGV. The CDR3 has 12 amino acids.

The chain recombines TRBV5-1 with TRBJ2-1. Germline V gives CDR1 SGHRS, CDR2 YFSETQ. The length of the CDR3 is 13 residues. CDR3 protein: CASSIFRNNEQFF.